The subject of this entry is one T cell receptor beta chain. The antigen this receptor binds is unknown. Per-base qualities were not stored, and no clone one base away is much larger. This entry belongs to a study of T cell repertoires in cytomegalovirus infection (dated 2019 in TCRdb). Regarding the research as a whole: The HLA type of each donor mattered for the analysis, because public TCR beta signatures pointed to carriage of CMV infection along with the matching HLA type. Summary of the overall study and its limitations: The ex vivo response was dominated by HLA-C-restricted CMV-specific TCR beta clonotypes, and the single most frequent clonotype in two of eight donors was supplied by these HLA-C-restricted clonotypes. Carriers of CMV infection plus the relevant HLA type were discriminated by the cumulative frequency of public TCR beta family members in the study cohort and in an independent 352-donor cohort.

The run used an Illumina HiSeq 1500. TCRdb passed the public sequencing reads through fastp at Q25 and MiXCR, retaining productive beta sequences. When rows share a CDR3 protein, they turn into one entry using the most common DNA and genes. The sample profile shows approximately 750,000 distinct CDR3 sequences; roughly 36% of them were found once. The ten largest make up 2.5% to 3.5% of the sample. The CDR3 contains 16 residues, cysteine and phenylalanine counted. Of all the DNA, just the CDR3 is kept, 48 bases in frame from base 1. CDR1 and CDR2 (SGHTA, FQGNSA) derive from the germline V gene. Trimming takes 5 bases from V and 4 bases from J, and the germline ends sit 18 bases apart.

This receptor was taken from a human donor in good health (CMV status not recorded). Some clones in this sample may be carry-over from other donors' samples. Sequencing was carried out using PBMCs. The chain employs TRBV7-2 and TRBJ1-5, with a weak D call of TRBD1 (6 bases match). The DNA reads TGTGCCAGCAGCAACATTCGGCAGGGGACGAATCAGCCCCAGCATTTT. It translates as CASSNIRQGTNQPQHF.